This T cell receptor (beta chain) was observed in a study of T cell changes during pregnancy in multiple sclerosis. TCRdb's table, derived via immunoSEQ multiplex PCR, lists solely in-frame clones and lacks some. The repertoire consists of approximately 30,000 clones, with roughly nine tenths occurring once and the leading ten covering around 0.72%. Germline CDR1 is SGHTA and CDR2 is FQGTGA. This CDR3 has 14 residues. Trimming took off 2 bases at V and 5 bases at J, with 12 bases between the two ends. The rearrangement uses TRBV7-3 and TRBJ2-5; TRBD2 might be the D (6 bases). The receptor comes from a female donor with multiple sclerosis, enrolled in a pregnancy study. The sequencing used CD4+ T cells from peripheral blood mononuclear cells, collected in the second trimester of pregnancy. The CDR3: CASSLRAGRETQYF. The DNA of the CDR3 is TGTGCCAGCAGCTTACGTGCAGGGAGGGAGACCCAGTACTTC.